This entry lists 27 T cell receptor beta chains sequenced from one sample in a study of blood T cell repertoires in COVID-19. Profiling relied on immunoSEQ multiplex PCR, and the TCRdb table lists in-frame clones only, not all of them. The sample lists tens of thousands of clones, more than 70% occurring once. Material: peripheral blood. The receptors were gathered from a man older than 75 with active COVID-19.

The chain employs TRBV28 and TRBJ2-1, with no clear D. Trimming stripped 5 bases from V and 5 bases from J, with 4 bases between. Germline V gene data show CDR1 as MDHEN and CDR2 as SYDVKM. CDR3 size: 11 residues. CDR3 protein: CASSPDNEQFF. In nucleotides, the CDR3 is TGTGCCAGCAGTCCCGACAATGAGCAGTTCTTC. Full variable domain (outside the CDR3, taken from reference TRBV28 and TRBJ2-1): DVKVTQSSRYLVKRTGEKVFLECVQDMDHENMFWYRQDPGLGLRLIYFSYDVKMKEKGDIPEGYSVSREKKERFSLILESASTNQTSMYLCASSPDNEQFFGPGTRLTVL.

The chain recombines TRBV5-6 with TRBJ1-1; D is uncertain. Germline lookup yields CDR1 SGHDT and CDR2 YYEEEE. The V and J ends lost 1 base and 7 bases respectively, with 8 bases between them. This CDR3 spans 12 amino acids. The CDR3 protein is CASSLLSFEAFF. The CDR3 DNA sequence: TGTGCCAGCAGCTTGTTGTCTTTTGAAGCTTTCTTT.

The V and J genes are TRBV28 and TRBJ1-2, with D possibly TRBD1 on 5 matching bases. There are 15 residues in the CDR3. The germline V and J ends were trimmed by 2 bases and 0 bases, with 10 bases remaining between them. Germline loops: CDR1 MDHEN, CDR2 SYDVKM. DNA of the CDR3: TGTGCCAGCAGTTTACAGGGAAATACTAACTATGGCTACACCTTC. It yields the protein CASSLQGNTNYGYTF.

The V and J genes are TRBV11-2 and TRBJ2-3, with TRBD2 identical over 11 bases. J gave up 2 bases and V 2 bases, and 3 bases lay outside the gene matches. Germline V gene lookup returns CDR1 SGHAT and CDR2 FQNNGV. The CDR3 sequence is 16 residues long. In DNA form, the CDR3 reads TGTGCCAGCAGCTTACTTAGCGGGAGGGCCACAGATACGCAGTATTTT. This codes for CASSLLSGRATDTQYF.

The genes are TRBV5-4 and TRBJ2-7, with TRBD2 identical over 7 bases. The CDR3 loop spans 14 amino acids. Looked up from germline, CDR1 is SGHNT and CDR2 is YYREEE (reference sequence). V lost 4 bases and J lost 3; bases outside the gene matches: 7. CDR3 residues: CASSTGTNNYEQYF. Written as DNA, the CDR3 is TGTGCCAGCAGCACGGGGACTAATAACTACGAGCAGTACTTC.

The J gene is TRBJ2-3, the V gene TRBV7-3; D is unresolved. Germline V gives CDR1 SGHTA, CDR2 FQGTGA. The CDR3 runs 12 residues. Trimming cost V 4 bases and J 5 bases, with 7 bases left between them. Here the CDR3 reads CASSSNGDTQYF. The CDR3, as DNA: TGTGCCAGCAGCTCAAACGGAGATACGCAGTATTTT.

Note on this clone: At one boundary the junction diverges from the germline segment, which might be a read error. The chain has TRBV5-4 and TRBJ2-7; the match to TRBD2 covers 8 bases. CDR3 size: 13 residues. Per germline, CDR1 SGHNT and CDR2 YYREEE (reference sequence). CDR3 DNA sequence: TGTGCCAGCAGCGCCCTTTTGAGCGGGAGCCCTCACTTC. Encoded protein: CASSALLSGSPHF. Full variable domain (rest looked up from reference TRBV5-4 and TRBJ2-7): ETGVTQSPTHLIKTRGQQVTLRCSSQSGHNTVSWYQQALGQGPQFIFQYYREEENGRGNFPPRFSGLQFPNYSSELNVNALELDDSALYLCASSALLSGSPHFGPGTRLTVT.

V and J are TRBV19 and TRBJ2-1; maybe TRBD2 (7 bases). The CDR3 runs 15 residues. Per the germline V gene, CDR1 is LNHDA and CDR2 is SQIVND (reference sequence). V was shortened by 6 bases and J by 10 bases, with 22 bases between the two germline ends. CDR3: CASSSTGGAYEEQFF. The CDR3 DNA reads TGTGCCAGTAGCTCGACGGGGGGCGCCTATGAGGAGCAGTTCTTC.

This chain joins TRBV7-2 and TRBJ1-6, with unresolved D. V was pared by 0 bases and J by 7 bases, with 4 bases between. From germline, CDR1 is SGHTA and CDR2 FQGNSA. This CDR3 has 13 amino acids. CDR3 bases: TGTGCCAGCAGCTTAGCCAGGAATTCACCCCTCCACTTT. Its translation: CASSLARNSPLHF.

The chain joins TRBV27 to TRBJ1-1; no clear D gene. Germline V CDR1 and CDR2: MNHEY, SMNVEV (reference sequence). There are 13 residues in the CDR3. Trimming removed 5 bases at V and 5 bases at J, with 12 bases between. In DNA, the CDR3 is TGTGCCAGCAGTCTCTCCCGCGGGACTGAAGCTTTCTTT. The encoded protein is CASSLSRGTEAFF.

V is TRBV30 and J is TRBJ1-3; D not certain. V was shortened by 0 bases and J by 0 bases, with 6 bases between the two germline ends. The CDR3 runs to 14 residues. CDR1 GTSNPN and CDR2 SVGIG come from the germline V gene (reference sequence). CDR3 residues: CAWSVLDSGNTIYF. CDR3 in DNA: TGTGCCTGGAGTGTACTAGACTCTGGAAACACCATATATTTT.

The chain links TRBV7-2 to TRBJ1-2; maybe TRBD1 (6 bases). V lost 4 bases to trimming and J lost 8 bases, with 17 bases between them. The CDR3 is made up of 14 amino acids. CDR1 SGHTA and CDR2 FQGNSA come from the germline V gene. CDR3 region: CASSCGAGGGGYTF. The CDR3 nucleotides read TGTGCCAGCAGCTGCGGGGCGGGGGGCGGGGGCTACACCTTC.

Only one count was recorded for this clone. V usage is TRBV19 and J usage is TRBJ1-4; TRBD1 is a possible D gene (6 bases). From germline, CDR1 is LNHDA and CDR2 SQIVND (reference sequence). V dropped 3 bases and J dropped 8 bases, with 19 bases sitting between them. This CDR3 region has 16 residues. CDR3 sequence: CASSMSSGGLGEKLFF. CDR3 bases: TGTGCCAGTAGTATGAGTAGTGGGGGCCTTGGGGAAAAACTGTTTTTT.

V is TRBV24-1 and J is TRBJ2-1, with 8 bases fitting TRBD2. The CDR3 is 16 residues long. CDR1 and CDR2 from the germline V gene are KGHDR and SFDVKD. V was clipped by 0 bases and J by 4 bases; unmatched bases: 4. This CDR3 is CATSDLQASGYNEQFF. DNA for the CDR3: TGTGCCACCAGTGATTTGCAGGCTAGCGGGTACAATGAGCAGTTCTTC.

The chain employs TRBV11-2 and TRBJ2-1; TRBD2 aligns across 8 bases. Trimming removed 5 bases from V and 9 bases from J; junction bases left unmatched: 15. CDR3 length: 16 amino acids. The V gene's germline CDR1 is SGHAT and CDR2 FQNNGV. Here the CDR3 reads CASSPTGGRTSPEQFF. The CDR3 DNA sequence: TGTGCCAGCAGCCCCACGGGCGGGAGGACGTCCCCTGAGCAGTTCTTC.

This chain uses TRBV2 with TRBJ2-1, with TRBD2 identical over 9 bases. Germline V lookup: CDR1 SNHLY, CDR2 FYNNEI. V trimming: 2 bases; J trimming: 2 bases; junction bases outside the gene matches: 4. The CDR3 contains 16 residues. CDR3 region: CASSERLAGTYNEQFF. The CDR3 region has the DNA TGTGCCAGCAGTGAACGTCTAGCGGGAACCTACAATGAGCAGTTCTTC.

CDR3 region: CASSQPSGRVGDTQYF. DNA for the CDR3: TGTGCCAGCAGCCAACCGAGCGGGAGGGTGGGAGATACGCAGTATTTT. The J gene is TRBJ2-3, the V gene TRBV3-1 (or the pseudogene TRBV3-2), with 10 bases fitting TRBD2. The CDR3 extends over 16 amino acids. The V gene end was trimmed by 2 bases and the J gene end by 5 bases; junction bases not matched to a gene: 7. CDR1 LGHDT and CDR2 YNNKEL come from the germline V gene (reference sequence).

This clone was seen a few times. The rearrangement uses TRBV28 and TRBJ2-7; possible D gene TRBD1, 6 bases. Germline CDR1 is MDHEN and CDR2 is SYDVKM. This CDR3 comprises 14 residues. V shed 2 bases and J shed 7 bases, with 15 bases lying between them. The CDR3 DNA follows: TGTGCCAGCAGTTTAGGGACAAAATACTGGGAGCAGTACTTC. Its translation: CASSLGTKYWEQYF.

This chain connects TRBV6-5 to TRBJ1-5, with 7 positions matching TRBD1. Germline values: CDR1 MNHEY, CDR2 SVGAGI. V trimming: 2 bases; J trimming: 7 bases; junction bases outside the gene matches: 8. The CDR3 has 15 residues. CDR3 residues: CASSYVRGGGQPQHF. Written as DNA, the CDR3 is TGTGCCAGCAGTTACGTTCGAGGGGGCGGGCAGCCCCAGCATTTT.

The gene calls are TRBV28 and TRBJ1-2; D might be TRBD1 (6 bases). With 3 bases removed from V and 2 bases from J, the gap between germline ends came to 16 bases. The CDR3 is made up of 16 amino acids. Germline V lookup: CDR1 MDHEN, CDR2 SYDVKM. CDR3 residues: CASSFRAGTNNYGYTF. CDR3 bases: TGTGCCAGCAGTTTTAGGGCCGGGACAAACAACTATGGCTACACCTTC.

A single count supports this clone. The chain employs TRBV5-5 and TRBJ2-4; 16 nucleotides align to TRBD2. The V gene end was trimmed by 4 bases and the J gene end by 1 base; junction bases not matched to a gene: 8. The V gene's germline CDR1 is SGHKS and CDR2 YYEKEE (reference sequence). The CDR3 loop spans 19 amino acids. CDR3 nucleotides: TGTGCCAGCAGCCTAAAGGGACTAGCGGGAGGGGCTGCCAAAAACATTCAGTACTTC. It codes for CASSLKGLAGGAAKNIQYF.

The gene calls are TRBV6-2 or TRBV6-3 and TRBJ1-6; maybe TRBD1 (5 bases). The V and J ends lost 2 bases and 7 bases respectively, with 9 bases between them. This CDR3 comprises 14 residues. Germline V gene sequence: CDR1 MNHEY, CDR2 SVGEGT. CDR3 bases: TGTGCCAGCAGTTACCTTCAGGGAAATTCACCCCTCCACTTT. It translates to CASSYLQGNSPLHF.

V gene TRBV13 combines with J gene TRBJ1-6; 11 positions match TRBD1. The CDR3 has 17 amino acids. Trimming took 5 bases from V and 10 from J; bases not matched to a gene: 13. Germline CDR1 reads PRHDT; CDR2 reads FYEKMQ (reference sequence). CDR3: CASSARRTGGFGSPLHF. CDR3 DNA sequence: TGTGCCAGCAGCGCGAGGAGGACAGGGGGCTTCGGGTCACCCCTCCACTTT.

V and J are TRBV6-6 and TRBJ2-5; 10 bases match TRBD1. CDR1 MNHNY and CDR2 SVGAGI come from the germline V gene (reference sequence). This CDR3 region has 16 residues. V shed 2 bases, J shed 3 bases, and the junction held 6 bases outside the gene matches. The CDR3 protein is CASSYGHGTGEETQYF. Here the CDR3 DNA reads TGTGCCAGCAGTTACGGACACGGGACAGGGGAAGAGACCCAGTACTTC.

This chain connects TRBV2 to TRBJ2-7, with 8 bases fitting TRBD1. The CDR3 is made up of 13 amino acids. Looked up from germline, CDR1 is SNHLY and CDR2 is FYNNEI. V dropped 7 bases and J dropped 6; count of bases not matched to a gene: 8. Written as DNA, the CDR3 is TGTGCCAGCACGAAGGACAGGGACTTCGAGCAGTACTTC. This sequence encodes CASTKDRDFEQYF.

V gene TRBV5-1 combines with J gene TRBJ2-3; 12 nucleotides line up with TRBD2. The CDR3 extends over 16 amino acids. J lost 4 bases, V lost 4 bases, and 7 bases had no gene match. Germline assignment: CDR1 SGHRS and CDR2 YFSETQ. CDR3 nucleotides: TGCGCCAGCAGCCTAGGACTAGCGGGATTTTCAGATACGCAGTATTTT. Encoded protein: CASSLGLAGFSDTQYF. The full variable domain, completed using reference TRBV5-1 and TRBJ2-3, is KAGVTQTPRYLIKTRGQQVTLSCSPISGHRSVSWYQQTPGQGLQFLFEYFSETQRNKGNFPGRFSGRQFSNSRSEMNVSTLELGDSALYLCASSLGLAGFSDTQYFGPGTRLTVL.

V and J are TRBV5-5 and TRBJ2-2, with D possibly matching TRBD1 (5 bases). Germline V gene data show CDR1 as SGHKS and CDR2 as YYEKEE (reference sequence). The CDR3 totals 15 residues. V lost 2 bases to trimming and J lost 6 bases, with 14 bases between them. CDR3: CASSFWEGAAGELFF. The CDR3, as DNA: TGTGCCAGCAGCTTCTGGGAAGGGGCAGCCGGGGAGCTGTTTTTT.